This TCR beta chain originates from a study of cytomegalovirus exposure and HLA in healthy donors. The V gene's germline CDR1 is MGHDK and CDR2 SYGVNS. The CDR3 is 13 amino acids. V was shortened by 7 bases and J by 1 base, with 9 bases between the two germline ends. Generated by immunoSEQ multiplex PCR, the TCRdb table keeps only in-frame clones and is missing some. The table shows 110,000 to 150,000 clones, with about 94% occurring only once. The chain employs TRBV25-1 and TRBJ2-3; D might be TRBD1 (5 bases). The sample comprised PBMCs. This clonotype originated in a man in his late teens or twenties in good health and CMV-seropositive. The CDR3 sequence: CASKTGGTDTQYF. In DNA form, the CDR3 reads TGTGCCAGCAAAACAGGAGGCACAGATACGCAGTATTTT.